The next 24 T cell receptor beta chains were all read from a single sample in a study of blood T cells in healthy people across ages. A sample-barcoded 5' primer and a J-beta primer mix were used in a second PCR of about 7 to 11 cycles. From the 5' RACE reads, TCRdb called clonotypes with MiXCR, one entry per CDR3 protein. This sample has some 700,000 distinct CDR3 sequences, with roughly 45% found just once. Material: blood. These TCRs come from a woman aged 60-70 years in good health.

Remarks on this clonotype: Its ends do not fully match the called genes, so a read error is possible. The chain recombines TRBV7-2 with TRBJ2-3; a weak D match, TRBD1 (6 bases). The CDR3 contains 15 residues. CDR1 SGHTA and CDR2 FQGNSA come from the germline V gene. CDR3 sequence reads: CAGSPTTGKTDTQYF. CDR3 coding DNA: TGTGCCGGCAGCCCCACCACAGGGAAGACAGATACGCAGTATTTT.

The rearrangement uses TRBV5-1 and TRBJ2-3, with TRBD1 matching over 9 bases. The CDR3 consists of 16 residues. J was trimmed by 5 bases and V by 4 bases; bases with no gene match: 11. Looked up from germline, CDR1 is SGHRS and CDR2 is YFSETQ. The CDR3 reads CASSGGQGGGLDTQYF. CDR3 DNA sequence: TGCGCCAGCAGCGGGGGACAGGGTGGAGGATTAGATACGCAGTATTTT.

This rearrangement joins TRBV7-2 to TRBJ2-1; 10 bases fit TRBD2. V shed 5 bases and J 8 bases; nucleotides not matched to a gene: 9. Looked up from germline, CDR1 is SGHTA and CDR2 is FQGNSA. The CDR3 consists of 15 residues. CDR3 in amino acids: CASSKSGGAQDEQFF. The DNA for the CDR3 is TGTGCCAGCAGCAAAAGCGGGGGGGCCCAAGATGAGCAGTTCTTC.

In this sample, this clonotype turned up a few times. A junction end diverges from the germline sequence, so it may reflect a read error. The CDR3 loop reads CSVEGGVAELIYNEQFF. CDR3 sequence (DNA): TGCAGCGTGGAAGGGGGCGTGGCAGAGCTGATCTACAATGAGCAGTTCTTC. V gene TRBV29-1 combines with J gene TRBJ2-1, with 7 bases aligning to TRBD1. Germline V gene sequence: CDR1 SQVTM, CDR2 ANQGSEA. The CDR3 covers 17 residues.

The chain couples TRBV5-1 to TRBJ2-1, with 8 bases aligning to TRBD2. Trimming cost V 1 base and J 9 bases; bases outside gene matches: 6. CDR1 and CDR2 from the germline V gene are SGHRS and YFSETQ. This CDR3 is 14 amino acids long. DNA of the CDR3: TGCGCCAGCAGCTTGCCGGGAGGGAAGGGTGAGCAGTTCTTC. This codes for CASSLPGGKGEQFF.

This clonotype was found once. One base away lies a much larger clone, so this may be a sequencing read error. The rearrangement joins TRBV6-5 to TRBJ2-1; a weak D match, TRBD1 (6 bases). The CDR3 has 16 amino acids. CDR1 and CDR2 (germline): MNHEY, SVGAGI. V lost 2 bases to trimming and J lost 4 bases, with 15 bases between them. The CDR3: CASSYLSDRPYNEQFF. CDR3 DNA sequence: TGTGCCAGCAGTTACCTCTCGGACAGACCGTACAATGAGCAGTTCTTC.

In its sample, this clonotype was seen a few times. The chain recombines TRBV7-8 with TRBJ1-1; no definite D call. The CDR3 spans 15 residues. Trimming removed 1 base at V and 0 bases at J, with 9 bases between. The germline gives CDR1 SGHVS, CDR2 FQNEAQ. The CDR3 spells CASSLVDGMNTEAFF. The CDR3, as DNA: TGTGCCAGCAGCTTAGTAGATGGCATGAACACTGAAGCTTTCTTT.

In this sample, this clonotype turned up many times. For the CDR3, the DNA is TGTGCCAGCAGCCAAGATGTCTCACTCGGGACCCAGTACTTC. Amino acids: CASSQDVSLGTQYF. This chain connects TRBV14 to TRBJ2-5; no reliable D call. Deletions cut 0 bases from V and 7 bases from J, with 12 bases between. Per the germline V gene, CDR1 is SGHDN and CDR2 is FVKESK. This CDR3 spans 14 amino acids.

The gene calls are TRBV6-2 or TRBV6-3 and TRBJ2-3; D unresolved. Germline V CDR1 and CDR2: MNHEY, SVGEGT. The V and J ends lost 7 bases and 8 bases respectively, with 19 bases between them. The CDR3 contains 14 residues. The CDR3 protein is CASTLVVSQATQYF. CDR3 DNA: TGTGCCAGCACCCTCGTCGTTAGCCAAGCTACGCAGTATTTT.

CDR3 sequence reads: CSAPTGITDTQYF. In DNA form, the CDR3 reads TGCAGTGCCCCGACCGGGATAACGGATACGCAGTATTTT. This chain uses TRBV20-1 with TRBJ2-3, with D possibly TRBD2 on 5 matching bases. V gave up 6 bases and J gave up 6 bases, with 16 bases separating them. The CDR3 is 13 amino acids. Per the germline V gene, CDR1 is DFQATT and CDR2 is SNEGSKA (reference sequence).

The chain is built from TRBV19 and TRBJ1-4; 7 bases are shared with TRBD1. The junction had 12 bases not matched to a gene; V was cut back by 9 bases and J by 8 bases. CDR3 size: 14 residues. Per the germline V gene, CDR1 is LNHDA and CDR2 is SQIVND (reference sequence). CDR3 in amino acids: CASRREGAVEKLFF. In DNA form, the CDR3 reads TGTGCCAGCCGCCGTGAGGGGGCAGTCGAAAAACTGTTTTTT.

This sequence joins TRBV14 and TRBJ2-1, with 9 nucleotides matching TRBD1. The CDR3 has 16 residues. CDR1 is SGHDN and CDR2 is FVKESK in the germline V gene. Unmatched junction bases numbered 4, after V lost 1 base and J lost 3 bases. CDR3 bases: TGTGCCAGCAGCCAAGGGACAGGGGCCAACTACAATGAGCAGTTCTTC. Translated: CASSQGTGANYNEQFF.

CDR3 sequence reads: CASSQEASGSYEQYF. CDR3 nucleotide sequence: TGCGCCAGCAGCCAAGAAGCTAGCGGGAGCTACGAGCAGTACTTC. The J gene is TRBJ2-5, the V gene TRBV4-3, with TRBD2 matching over 10 bases. The J call is in doubt because the DNA end fits TRBJ2-7 better. The germline V gene has CDR1 LGHNA and CDR2 YSLEER. The CDR3 has 15 amino acids.

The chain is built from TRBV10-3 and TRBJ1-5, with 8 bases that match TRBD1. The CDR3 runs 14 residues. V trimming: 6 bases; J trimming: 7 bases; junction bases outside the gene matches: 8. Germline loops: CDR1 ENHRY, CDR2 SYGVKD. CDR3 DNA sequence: TGTGCCATCAGCGGACAGGGTTCAGGACAGCCCCAGCATTTT. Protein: CAISGQGSGQPQHF.

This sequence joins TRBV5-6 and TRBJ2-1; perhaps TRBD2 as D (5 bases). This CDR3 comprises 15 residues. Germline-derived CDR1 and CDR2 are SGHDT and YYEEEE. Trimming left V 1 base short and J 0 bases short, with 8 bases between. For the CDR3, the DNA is TGTGCCAGCAGCTTGCCAACTAGCTCCTACAATGAGCAGTTCTTC. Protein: CASSLPTSSYNEQFF.

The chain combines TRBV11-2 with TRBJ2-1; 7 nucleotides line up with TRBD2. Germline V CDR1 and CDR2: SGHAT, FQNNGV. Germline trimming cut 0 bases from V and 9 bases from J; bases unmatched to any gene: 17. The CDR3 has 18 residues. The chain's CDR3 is CASSLDLGGSGAPIEQFF. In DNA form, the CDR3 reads TGTGCCAGCAGCTTAGACCTCGGGGGGAGCGGGGCGCCGATTGAGCAGTTCTTC.

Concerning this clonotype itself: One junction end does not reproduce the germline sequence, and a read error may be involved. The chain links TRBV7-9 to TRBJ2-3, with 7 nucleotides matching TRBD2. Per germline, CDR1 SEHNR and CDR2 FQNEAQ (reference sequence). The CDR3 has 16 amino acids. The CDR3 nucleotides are TGTGCCAGCAGCCCTCGGGGGACTAAAGCCTCCGATACGCGGTATTTT. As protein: CASSPRGTKASDTRYF.

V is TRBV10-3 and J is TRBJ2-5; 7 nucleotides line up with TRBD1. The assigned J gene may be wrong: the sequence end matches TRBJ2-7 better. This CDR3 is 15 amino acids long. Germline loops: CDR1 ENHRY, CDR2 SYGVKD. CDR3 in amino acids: CAISESPGGTYEQYF. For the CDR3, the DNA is TGTGCCATCAGTGAGAGCCCAGGGGGAACCTACGAGCAGTACTTC.

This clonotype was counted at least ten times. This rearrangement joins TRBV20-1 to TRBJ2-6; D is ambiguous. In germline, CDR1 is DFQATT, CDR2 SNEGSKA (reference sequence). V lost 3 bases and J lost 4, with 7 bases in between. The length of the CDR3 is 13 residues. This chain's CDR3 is CSASVSGANVLTF. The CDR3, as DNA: TGCAGTGCTAGCGTGTCCGGGGCCAACGTCCTGACTTTC.

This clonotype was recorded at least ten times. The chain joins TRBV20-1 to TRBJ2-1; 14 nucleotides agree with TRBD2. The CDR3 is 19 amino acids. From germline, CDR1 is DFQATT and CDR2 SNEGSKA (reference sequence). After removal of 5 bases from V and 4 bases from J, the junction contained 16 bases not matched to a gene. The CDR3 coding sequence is TGCAGTGCTCTAGCCACGGGACTAGCGGGAGTGGCTTCATACAATGAGCAGTTCTTC. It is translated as CSALATGLAGVASYNEQFF.

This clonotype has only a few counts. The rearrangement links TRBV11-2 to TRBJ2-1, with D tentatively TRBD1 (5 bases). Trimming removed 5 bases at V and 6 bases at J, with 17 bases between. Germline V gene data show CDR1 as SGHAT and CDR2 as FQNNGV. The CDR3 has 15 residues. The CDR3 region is CASSLSRWGSNEQFF. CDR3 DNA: TGTGCCAGCAGCCTGAGTCGGTGGGGCTCCAATGAGCAGTTCTTC.

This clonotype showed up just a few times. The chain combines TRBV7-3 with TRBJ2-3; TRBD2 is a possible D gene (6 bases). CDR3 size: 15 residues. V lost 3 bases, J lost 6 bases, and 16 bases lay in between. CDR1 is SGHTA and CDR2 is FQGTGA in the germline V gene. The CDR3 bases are TGTGCCAGCAGCTTTTCTAGCGCGGAGGGGGATACGCAGTATTTT. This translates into CASSFSSAEGDTQYF.

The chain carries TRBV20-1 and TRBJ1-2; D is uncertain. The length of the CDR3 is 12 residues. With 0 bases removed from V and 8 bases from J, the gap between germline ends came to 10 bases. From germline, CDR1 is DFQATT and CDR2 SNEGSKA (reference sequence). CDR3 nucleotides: TGCAGTGCTAGAGATAAAGGGAGGGGCTACACCTTC. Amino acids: CSARDKGRGYTF.

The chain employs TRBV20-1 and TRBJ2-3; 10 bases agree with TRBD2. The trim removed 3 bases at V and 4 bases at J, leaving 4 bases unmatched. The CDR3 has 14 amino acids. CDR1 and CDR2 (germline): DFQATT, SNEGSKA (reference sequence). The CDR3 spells CSARALAGPDTQYF. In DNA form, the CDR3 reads TGCAGTGCTAGGGCACTAGCGGGACCAGATACGCAGTATTTT.